The following is a T cell receptor beta chain sequence with its context. The antigen is not known. The data derive from a study of shared clonotypes between healthy human individuals. Whole-study results and caveats: When naive CD4 clonotypes were compared across a few donors, 4% to 6.5% were shared. The four-donor shared clonotypes exceeded non-shared clonotypes in generation probability, with non-shared ones scoring lower. Memory subsets generally showed smaller estimated richness than naive subsets did.

The authors distributed each subset's genomic DNA evenly over several immunoSEQ plates. Data came from immunoSEQ multiplex PCR; TCRdb stores just in-frame clones and leaves some out. The sample has hundreds of thousands of clones, 85% to 95% seen once. Germline CDR1 and CDR2: LNHDA and SQIVND (reference sequence). The CDR3 loop spans 13 amino acids. The V end was cut by 5 bases, the J end by 5 bases, with 12 bases between. It was CD45RO-negative cells, positively selected for CCR7, that made up naive CD8 cells, with terminally differentiated effector memory CD45RA+ cells excluded. The sequenced sample was naive CD8+ T cells sorted from blood. This sequence originates from a young woman in good health. V gene TRBV19 combines with J gene TRBJ1-1; D is unresolved. The CDR3 loop is CASSPGSRTEAFF. The CDR3 coding sequence is TGTGCCAGTAGTCCGGGGTCCCGGACTGAAGCTTTCTTT.